This note documents a single T cell receptor (beta chain) sequence. Its antigen is as yet unknown. The sample belongs to a study of T cell responses to AZD1222 COVID-19 vaccine. Study overall: Both about-4-week and about-12-week second-dose recipients were combined. General observations from the study: Researchers report vaccine-associated CD4 TCRs spanning spike, with dominance at 160-218 and 743-854. At baseline, seropositivity was found in only 5 to 7 AZD1222 recipients.

Some clones are missing from TCRdb's copy, which holds only in-frame ones; the method was immunoSEQ multiplex PCR. This sample carries under 95,000 clones, roughly 90% of them seen once, and the ten largest clones take 2% to 3%. The source is an adult in good health. The sample consisted of peripheral blood, taken on day 0 of AZD1222 vaccination.

The DNA for the CDR3 is TGTGCTAGTGGTACAGGGGGCGTGGGTGAAAAACTGTTTTTT. Translating gives CASGTGGVGEKLFF. The V gene is TRBV12-5, the J gene TRBJ1-4, with 9 nucleotides matching TRBD1. The CDR3 loop spans 14 amino acids. V shed 5 bases and J 7 bases; nucleotides not matched to a gene: 5. Germline-derived CDR1 and CDR2 are LGHNT and FRNRAP.